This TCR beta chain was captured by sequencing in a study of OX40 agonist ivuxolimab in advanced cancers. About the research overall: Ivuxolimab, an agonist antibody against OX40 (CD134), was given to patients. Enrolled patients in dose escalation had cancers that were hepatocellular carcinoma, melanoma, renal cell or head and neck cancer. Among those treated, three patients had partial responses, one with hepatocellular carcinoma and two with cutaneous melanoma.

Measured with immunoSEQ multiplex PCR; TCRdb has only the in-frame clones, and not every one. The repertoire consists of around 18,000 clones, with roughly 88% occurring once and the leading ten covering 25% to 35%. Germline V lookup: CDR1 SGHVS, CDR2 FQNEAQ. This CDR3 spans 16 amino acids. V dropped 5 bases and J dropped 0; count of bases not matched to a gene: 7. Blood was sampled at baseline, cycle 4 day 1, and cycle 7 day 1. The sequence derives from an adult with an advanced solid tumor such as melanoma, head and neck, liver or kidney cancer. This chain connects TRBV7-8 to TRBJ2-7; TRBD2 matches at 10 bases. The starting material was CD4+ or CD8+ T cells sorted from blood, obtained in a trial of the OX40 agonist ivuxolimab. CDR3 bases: TGTGCCAGCAGCCTTAGGACTAGCGGTCTCTCCTACGAGCAGTACTTC. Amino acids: CASSLRTSGLSYEQYF.